What follows is one TCR beta chain and its context. Its antigen is not identified. These data belong to a study of shared clonotypes between healthy human individuals. Study-wide results and limits: Generally, naive subsets (rather than memory subsets) showed larger estimated richness. Generation of non-shared clonotypes was less probable than generation of clonotypes shared by all four donors.

This CDR3 spans 14 amino acids. Trimming cost V 3 bases and J 4 bases; bases outside gene matches: 4. From germline, CDR1 is MDHEN and CDR2 SYDVKM. Positively selected for CCR7, the CD45RO-negative cells used as naive CD8 cells excluded terminally differentiated effector memory CD45RA+ cells. Clones were read by immunoSEQ multiplex PCR, and TCRdb kept only the in-frame ones, dropping some. The sample lists around 600,000 clones, 85% to 95% seen once, with around 0.12% in the top ten. The chain employs TRBV28 and TRBJ2-7, with 9 bases lining up with TRBD2. Source material: naive CD8+ T cells sorted from blood. The clonotype originates from a woman aged 25 to 39 in good health. CDR3 amino acids: CASSLLAGKYEQYF. CDR3 nucleotide sequence: TGTGCCAGCAGTTTGCTAGCGGGAAAATACGAGCAGTACTTC.